Listed here are 20 T cell receptor beta chains from one sample, sequenced in a study of blood T cell repertoires in COVID-19. Some clones are missing from TCRdb's copy, which holds only in-frame ones; the method was immunoSEQ multiplex PCR. The sample yields about 110,000 clones, 80% to 85% seen once. Sequencing was done on a sample of peripheral blood. These receptors were obtained from a woman aged 70-85 years with acute or convalescent COVID-19.

This clone was observed once. The CDR3, as DNA: TGTGCCAGCAGCGTAGAGGGTAGCGGTTCCTACGAGCAGTACTTC. Translating gives CASSVEGSGSYEQYF. The chain is built from TRBV9 and TRBJ2-7, with D possibly matching TRBD2 (6 bases). Germline V gene lookup returns CDR1 SGDLS and CDR2 YYNGEE. The CDR3 runs 15 residues. V was clipped by 0 bases and J by 1 base, with 11 bases between them.

The V gene is TRBV5-1, the J gene TRBJ1-1; D might be TRBD1 (6 bases). This CDR3 is built from 16 residues. Germline CDR1 is SGHRS and CDR2 is YFSETQ. Trimming stripped 4 bases from V and 4 bases from J, with 20 bases between. Here the CDR3 reads CASSAQGRGLGTEAFF. CDR3 in DNA: TGCGCCAGCAGCGCACAGGGTAGGGGGTTGGGCACTGAAGCTTTCTTT.

This chain connects TRBV18 to TRBJ2-7; D possibly corresponds to TRBD1 (6 bases). The CDR3 consists of 14 residues. Germline-derived CDR1 and CDR2 are KGHSH and LQKENI. The V gene lost 3 bases and the J gene lost 5 bases, with 14 bases spanning the gap. The CDR3 loop is CASSPKQGFNEQYF. The CDR3 DNA follows: TGTGCCAGCTCACCGAAACAGGGTTTCAACGAGCAGTACTTC.

The V gene is TRBV14, the J gene TRBJ2-7, with a possible D match to TRBD2 (5 bases). The CDR3 totals 15 residues. Germline assignment: CDR1 SGHDN and CDR2 FVKESK. V lost 0 bases to trimming and J lost 1 base, with 10 bases between them. The CDR3 DNA reads TGTGCCAGCAGCCAAGATCACGGAGGATCCTACGAGCAGTACTTC. Its translation: CASSQDHGGSYEQYF.

Comments on this clone: The sample carries other DNA sequences with the same CDR3. V gene TRBV5-1 combines with J gene TRBJ2-1; D is ambiguous. V was trimmed by 4 bases and J by 4 bases, leaving 6 bases between them. The CDR3 runs to 12 residues. CDR1 is SGHRS, CDR2 YFSETQ, per germline. The CDR3 DNA reads TGCGCCAGCAGCCTACAGTACAATGAGCAGTTCTTC. Translating it yields CASSLQYNEQFF.

The chain joins TRBV19 to TRBJ1-5, with 7 bases that match TRBD1. The CDR3 spans 16 residues. V was pared by 1 base and J by 7 bases, with 10 bases of the junction left unmatched. Germline V lookup: CDR1 LNHDA, CDR2 SQIVND (reference sequence). The CDR3 DNA follows: TGTGCCAGTAGTATAGGGGGGGACCTAGGGGGCCAGCCCCAGCATTTT. It translates to CASSIGGDLGGQPQHF.

The chain couples TRBV2 to TRBJ1-6; D ambiguous. The V end lost 2 bases, the J end lost 6 bases, and 11 bases lay between the germline ends. Germline CDR1 is SNHLY and CDR2 is FYNNEI. The CDR3 runs to 15 residues. CDR3 nucleotides: TGTGCCAGCAGTGAAAGCTGGCAGGCTAATTCACCCCTCCACTTT. Translated: CASSESWQANSPLHF.

V is TRBV21-1 and J is TRBJ1-1; the table's D call, TRBD1, was not checked against the DNA. TRBV21-1 is designated a pseudogene. This CDR3 spans 14 amino acids. The CDR3, as DNA: TGTGCCAACTATGGCAGGGGGGTCAACACTGAAGCTTTCTTT. Its protein product is CANYGRGVNTEAFF.

This rearrangement joins TRBV18 to TRBJ1-2; the D is unclear. The ends were cut back, 8 bases at V and 2 bases at J, with 9 bases in the middle. CDR1 KGHSH and CDR2 LQKENI come from the germline V gene. This CDR3 is built from 12 residues. The CDR3 loop reads CASPVENYGYTF. CDR3 bases: TGTGCCAGCCCAGTGGAGAACTATGGCTACACCTTC.

The chain recombines TRBV28 with TRBJ1-4; 9 bases align to TRBD1. This CDR3 is built from 13 residues. J lost 3 bases, V lost 8 bases, and 1 base had no gene match. Germline CDR1 reads MDHEN; CDR2 reads SYDVKM. Written as DNA, the CDR3 is TGTGCCAGCGGGACAGGGTCTAATGAAAAACTGTTTTTT. Protein sequence: CASGTGSNEKLFF. The whole variable domain, filled in from reference TRBV28 and TRBJ1-4, reads DVKVTQSSRYLVKRTGEKVFLECVQDMDHENMFWYRQDPGLGLRLIYFSYDVKMKEKGDIPEGYSVSREKKERFSLILESASTNQTSMYLCASGTGSNEKLFFGSGTQLSVL.

CDR3 sequence: CASSDTSGGEETQYF. CDR3 coding DNA: TGTGCCAGCAGCGATACTAGCGGGGGGGAAGAGACCCAGTACTTC. The rearrangement links TRBV2 to TRBJ2-5; 13 bases match TRBD2. The CDR3 runs to 15 residues. Germline CDR1 SNHLY, CDR2 FYNNEI. J lost 3 bases, V lost 6 bases, and 4 bases had no gene match. The full variable domain, rest sourced from reference TRBV2 and TRBJ2-5, is EPEVTQTPSHQVTQMGQEVILRCVPISNHLYFYWYRQILGQKVEFLVSFYNNEISEKSEIFDDQFSVERPDGSNFTLKIRSTKLEDSAMYFCASSDTSGGEETQYFGPGTRLLVL.

Turning to this clone: The DNA is left out, because the CDR3 cannot be placed on it with certainty; the CDR3 is given as TCRdb lists it. The gene calls are TRBV21-1 and TRBJ1-6; TRBD1, the table's D call, was not compared with the DNA. TRBV21-1 is a pseudogene segment. The CDR3 region is 19 residues in length, termini included. This chain's CDR3 is CASSKVVGPGARYNSPLHF.

V and J are TRBV5-1 and TRBJ1-6; D gene uncertain. The V end was cut by 4 bases, the J end by 10 bases, with 18 bases between. CDR3 length: 15 residues. Germline V CDR1 and CDR2: SGHRS, YFSETQ. CDR3 amino acids: CASSRELDMQSPLHF. CDR3 nucleotides: TGCGCCAGCAGCCGTGAATTAGACATGCAGTCACCCCTCCACTTT. Full variable domain (rest looked up from reference TRBV5-1 and TRBJ1-6): KAGVTQTPRYLIKTRGQQVTLSCSPISGHRSVSWYQQTPGQGLQFLFEYFSETQRNKGNFPGRFSGRQFSNSRSEMNVSTLELGDSALYLCASSRELDMQSPLHFGNGTRLTVT.

This chain links TRBV3-1 (or the pseudogene TRBV3-2) with TRBJ1-3; TRBD1 matches at 8 bases. The CDR3 has 15 residues. V gave up 6 bases and J gave up 2 bases; unmatched junction bases: 6. The germline CDR1 and CDR2 sequences are LGHDT and YNNKEL (reference sequence). As DNA, the CDR3 is TGTGCCAGCAGGCTGACAGGGGCTCCTGGAAACACCATATATTTT. Translation: CASRLTGAPGNTIYF.

This clone was seen only a few times. The chain joins TRBV5-1 to TRBJ2-7; 9 nucleotides align to TRBD1. This CDR3 contains 15 residues. Looked up from germline, CDR1 is SGHRS and CDR2 is YFSETQ. V shed 4 bases and J 0 bases; nucleotides not matched to a gene: 5. The CDR3 DNA reads TGCGCCAGCAGCCTTTCGACAGGGGGCTCCTACGAGCAGTACTTC. Translated: CASSLSTGGSYEQYF.

As DNA, the CDR3 is TGTGCCAGCAGTTTAAGCCGGACAAGGGGCGAGCAGTACTTC. It codes for CASSLSRTRGEQYF. The rearrangement joins TRBV28 to TRBJ2-7; a possible D gene is TRBD1 (5 bases). The CDR3 runs to 14 residues. Per the germline V gene, CDR1 is MDHEN and CDR2 is SYDVKM. Deletions cut 2 bases from V and 6 bases from J, with 14 bases between.

J is TRBJ2-3 and V is TRBV28; TRBD1 matches 11 bases. V gave up 4 bases and J gave up 1 base; unmatched junction bases: 4. Germline assignment: CDR1 MDHEN and CDR2 SYDVKM. This CDR3 is built from 16 residues. The CDR3 loop reads CASSSRDRGGTDTQYF. CDR3 nucleotide sequence: TGTGCCAGCAGTTCCCGGGACAGGGGGGGCACAGATACGCAGTATTTT. The variable domain in full, completed from reference TRBV28 and TRBJ2-3, reads DVKVTQSSRYLVKRTGEKVFLECVQDMDHENMFWYRQDPGLGLRLIYFSYDVKMKEKGDIPEGYSVSREKKERFSLILESASTNQTSMYLCASSSRDRGGTDTQYFGPGTRLTVL.

The rearrangement joins TRBV7-6 to TRBJ1-1; 10 bases are a match to TRBD1. Per the germline V gene, CDR1 is SGHVS and CDR2 is FNYEAQ. V gave up 5 bases and J gave up 0 bases; unmatched junction bases: 12. This CDR3 has 18 residues. The CDR3 sequence: CASSERAAGQGLNTEAFF. CDR3 nucleotides: TGTGCCAGCAGCGAACGTGCCGCGGGACAGGGGCTGAACACTGAAGCTTTCTTT.

The rearrangement joins TRBV5-1 to TRBJ2-7, with TRBD1 as a possible D gene (6 bases). The CDR3 spans 16 residues. Germline V gene data show CDR1 as SGHRS and CDR2 as YFSETQ. Trimming left V 2 bases short and J 1 base short, with 16 bases between. The CDR3 DNA follows: TGCGCCAGCAGCTTCCGAGGGGGAGCAGGATCCTACGAGCAGTACTTC. It encodes CASSFRGGAGSYEQYF.

The chain uses TRBV19 and TRBJ1-2, with D possibly being TRBD1 (5 bases). Between the trimmed V and J ends, which lost 5 bases and 0 bases, there was a span of 7 bases. The CDR3 is 13 amino acids. Germline CDR1 is LNHDA and CDR2 is SQIVND (reference sequence). The DNA of the CDR3 is TGTGCCAGTAGTTTACAGGCTAACTATGGCTACACCTTC. Its translation is CASSLQANYGYTF.